This is a list of T cell receptor beta chains from one sample in a study of CD8+CD57+ T cells in acquired aplastic anemia. TCRdb passed the reads through MiXCR, listing each CDR3 protein once. The sample lists 190,000 or so distinct CDR3 sequences, 61% occurring once. Input material: sorted CD4+, CD8+, or CD8+CD57+ T cells (not recorded which) from PBMCs. The receptors originated from a human donor in good health. CDR3s include the opening cysteine and the closing phenylalanine or tryptophan. The D gene is left open where the match is weak. Clone size is not always given. Where it is, it says once, few, many or a class for expanded clones.

>TRBJ2-7|.|.|TRBV20-1
CSASSRYEQYF
TGCAGTGCTAGTAGTCGCTACGAGCAGTACTTC
>TRBJ1-1|.|TRBD1|TRBV27
CASNKRGRRLTEAFF
TGTGCCAGCAATAAAAGGGGGCGACGGTTGACTGAAGCTTTCTTT
>TRBJ2-3|few|.|TRBV7-2
CASSSLGITDTQYF
TGTGCCAGCAGCTCGCTGGGGATCACAGATACGCAGTATTTT
>TRBJ1-2|.|.|TRBV20-1
CSARGVSSYGYTF
TGCAGTGCTAGAGGGGTCTCCAGCTATGGCTACACCTTC
>TRBJ1-2|.|.|TRBV7-2
CASSLVPPARAGYTF
TGTGCCAGCAGCTTAGTCCCCCCGGCTAGGGCGGGCTACACCTTC
>TRBJ2-7|once|TRBD1|TRBV19
CASTQAGGTGWNEQYF
TGTGCCAGTACCCAAGCGGGCGGGACAGGTTGGAACGAGCAGTACTTC
>TRBJ1-5|many|TRBD1|TRBV7-8
CASSLPTGGHQPQHF
TGTGCCAGCAGCTTACCCACAGGGGGCCATCAGCCCCAGCATTTT
>TRBJ2-7|.|.|TRBV20-1
CSALAPGLSYEQYF
TGCAGTGCCCTAGCTCCGGGTCTCTCCTACGAGCAGTACTTC
>TRBJ2-1|many|TRBD2|TRBV7-3
CASSLHVGGPIYNEQFF
TGTGCCAGCAGCTTACATGTGGGAGGGCCGATCTACAATGAGCAGTTCTTC
>TRBJ2-3|many|.|TRBV20-1
CSARDGRDVGDTQYF
TGCAGTGCTAGAGATGGGCGGGACGTGGGAGATACGCAGTATTTT
>TRBJ2-5|once|.|TRBV12-3/TRBV12-4
CASSADRKYHETQYF
TGTGCCAGCAGTGCAGACAGGAAGTACCATGAGACCCAGTACTTC
>TRBJ2-3|.|TRBD2|TRBV14
CASSLGGFGTDTQYF
TGTGCCAGCAGTCTGGGGGGGTTCGGCACAGATACGCAGTATTTT
>TRBJ2-1|many|TRBD2|TRBV9
CASSPHSLAAGLNEQFF
TGTGCCAGCAGCCCCCATTCACTAGCGGCAGGCCTCAATGAGCAGTTCTTC
>TRBJ2-2|.|TRBD2|TRBV6-6
CASSYGLATNTGELFF
TGTGCCAGCAGTTACGGACTAGCTACGAACACCGGGGAGCTGTTTTTT
>TRBJ2-1|.|.|TRBV7-6
CASSSEQGQFF
TGTGCCAGCAGCTCAGAACAGGGGCAGTTCTTC
>TRBJ2-7|.|.|TRBV10-3
CAISDLDYEQYF
TGTGCCATCAGTGATTTGGACTACGAGCAGTACTTC
>TRBJ1-2|.|.|TRBV7-8
CASSSFSGSSYTF
TGTGCCAGCAGCTCCTTTAGCGGGAGCTCCTACACCTTC
>TRBJ2-2|many|.|TRBV11-2
CASSPAGGELFF
TGTGCCAGCAGCCCCGCGGGTGGGGAGCTGTTTTTT
>TRBJ1-5|.|.|TRBV5-1
CASSLRRQINQPQHF
TGCGCCAGCAGCTTGAGGAGACAGATCAATCAGCCCCAGCATTTT
>TRBJ2-7|once|TRBD1|TRBV7-9
CASSTADRGEQYF
TGTGCCAGCAGCACAGCCGACAGGGGAGAGCAGTACTTC
>TRBJ2-3|.|.|TRBV19
CASSMRDSSSTDTQYF
TGTGCCAGTAGTATGCGGGACAGTTCTAGCACAGATACGCAGTATTTT
>TRBJ2-3|.|TRBD2|TRBV7-2
CASRHTGTSGGDGTDTQYF
TGTGCCAGTAGACATACCGGGACTAGCGGGGGGGACGGCACAGATACGCAGTATTTT
>TRBJ1-1|.|.|TRBV24-1
CATMGNTEAFF
TGTGCCACCATGGGAAACACTGAAGCTTTCTTT
>TRBJ2-5|.|.|TRBV9
CASSVGVGTETQYF
TGTGCCAGCAGCGTAGGGGTGGGAACAGAGACCCAGTACTTC
>TRBJ2-2|many|TRBD1|TRBV7-3
CARTGTQGGELFF
TGTGCCAGAACCGGGACACAGGGGGGGGAGCTGTTTTTT
>TRBJ2-7|many|.|TRBV5-1
CASSLDLIYEQYF
TGCGCCAGCAGCTTGGATCTCATCTACGAGCAGTACTTC
>TRBJ2-1|.|.|TRBV10-3
CAISDKPTGNNEQFF
TGTGCCATCAGTGATAAGCCCACGGGTAACAATGAGCAGTTCTTC
>TRBJ2-1|many|TRBD2|TRBV20-1
CSASGGLAGADEQFF
TGCAGTGCTAGTGGAGGACTAGCGGGAGCGGATGAGCAGTTCTTC
>TRBJ2-7|many|TRBD1|TRBV29-1
CSARDRVSEQYF
TGCAGCGCTCGGGACAGGGTATCCGAGCAGTACTTC
>TRBJ2-1|.|.|TRBV24-1
CATPTERCSYNEQFF
TGTGCCACCCCCACCGAAAGATGCTCCTACAATGAGCAGTTCTTC
>TRBJ2-2|many|TRBD2|TRBV2
CASRTSGSPERYTGELFF
TGTGCCAGCCGGACTAGCGGGAGCCCGGAGCGTTACACCGGGGAGCTGTTTTTT
>TRBJ1-2|once|.|TRBV7-8
CASSTAGGNSYTF
TGTGCCAGCAGCACCGCCGGGGGGAATAGCTACACCTTC
>TRBJ1-6|.|.|TRBV29-1
CSGRNSPLHF
TGCAGCGGGAGGAATTCACCCCTCCACTTT
>TRBJ2-7|many|TRBD1|TRBV10-3
CASQSGTGAGEQYF
TGTGCCAGCCAGTCCGGGACAGGGGCGGGCGAGCAGTACTTC
>TRBJ2-1|.|TRBD2|TRBV7-8
CASSLARRRGNNEQFF
TGTGCCAGCAGCTTAGCGCGGCGGCGGGGGAACAATGAGCAGTTCTTC
>TRBJ1-5|.|.|TRBV19
CASSEDNSNQPQHF
TGTGCCAGTAGCGAGGATAACAGCAATCAGCCCCAGCATTTT
>TRBJ1-4|.|.|TRBV7-9
CASSLATNEKLFF
TGTGCCAGCAGCTTAGCGACTAATGAAAAACTGTTTTTT
>TRBJ2-7|.|.|TRBV29-1
CSVYEDLLSYEQYF
TGCAGCGTTTATGAGGACCTACTCTCCTACGAGCAGTACTTC
>TRBJ1-5|.|.|TRBV7-2
CASSEAWANQPQHF
TGTGCCAGCAGTGAAGCATGGGCTAATCAGCCCCAGCATTTT
>TRBJ2-7|.|.|TRBV20-1
CSARDGSYEQHF
TGCAGTGCTAGGGACGGAAGCTACGAGCAGCACTTC
>TRBJ2-3|.|TRBD2|TRBV29-1
CSVEGAGGPDTQYF
TGCAGCGTTGAAGGCGCGGGAGGGCCAGATACGCAGTATTTT
>TRBJ2-7|.|TRBD2|TRBV20-1
CSAERGGVPEQYF
TGCAGTGCCGAGCGGGGGGGCGTCCCCGAGCAGTACTTC
>TRBJ2-1|many|.|TRBV6-2/TRBV6-3
CASSFHHEQFF
TGTGCCAGCAGTTTCCACCATGAGCAGTTCTTC
>TRBJ2-2|.|TRBD1|TRBV5-1
CASSKPDRGRSDTGELFF
TGCGCCAGCAGCAAACCGGACAGGGGGCGATCTGACACCGGGGAGCTGTTTTTT
>TRBJ1-5|.|.|TRBV7-9
CASSLAADWIQHF
TGTGCCAGCAGCTTAGCGGCGGATTGGATCCAGCATTTT
>TRBJ2-7|many|TRBD2|TRBV28
CASRKLAGEFVEQYF
TGTGCCAGCAGAAAACTAGCGGGAGAGTTTGTCGAGCAGTACTTC
>TRBJ2-7|.|TRBD1|TRBV20-1
CSARPRDSRNYEQYF
TGCAGTGCTAGACCGAGGGACAGCAGAAACTACGAGCAGTACTTC
>TRBJ1-5|.|.|TRBV24-1
CATSLQGSQPQHF
TGTGCCACCAGTTTACAGGGATCTCAGCCCCAGCATTTT
>TRBJ2-1|once|.|TRBV7-3
CASSLKVQSSYNEQFF
TGTGCCAGCAGCTTAAAAGTACAGAGCTCCTACAATGAGCAGTTCTTC
>TRBJ1-1|.|.|TRBV2
CATGPLVQGSTEAFF
TGTGCCACCGGCCCCCTGGTGCAGGGTAGCACTGAAGCTTTCTTT
>TRBJ2-1|many|TRBD1|TRBV20-1
CSARDLGQGDDEQFF
TGCAGTGCTAGAGATCTCGGTCAGGGGGACGATGAGCAGTTCTTC
>TRBJ2-1|.|.|TRBV20-1
CSATLGNEQFF
TGCAGTGCTACTCTTGGCAATGAGCAGTTCTTC
>TRBJ2-6|many|.|TRBV6-1
CASSEEGTGANVLTF
TGTGCCAGCAGTGAAGAAGGGACTGGGGCCAACGTCCTGACTTTC
>TRBJ2-5|.|.|TRBV20-1
CSAGPTGPQETQCF
TGCAGTGCTGGACCCACGGGACCACAAGAGACCCAGTGCTTC